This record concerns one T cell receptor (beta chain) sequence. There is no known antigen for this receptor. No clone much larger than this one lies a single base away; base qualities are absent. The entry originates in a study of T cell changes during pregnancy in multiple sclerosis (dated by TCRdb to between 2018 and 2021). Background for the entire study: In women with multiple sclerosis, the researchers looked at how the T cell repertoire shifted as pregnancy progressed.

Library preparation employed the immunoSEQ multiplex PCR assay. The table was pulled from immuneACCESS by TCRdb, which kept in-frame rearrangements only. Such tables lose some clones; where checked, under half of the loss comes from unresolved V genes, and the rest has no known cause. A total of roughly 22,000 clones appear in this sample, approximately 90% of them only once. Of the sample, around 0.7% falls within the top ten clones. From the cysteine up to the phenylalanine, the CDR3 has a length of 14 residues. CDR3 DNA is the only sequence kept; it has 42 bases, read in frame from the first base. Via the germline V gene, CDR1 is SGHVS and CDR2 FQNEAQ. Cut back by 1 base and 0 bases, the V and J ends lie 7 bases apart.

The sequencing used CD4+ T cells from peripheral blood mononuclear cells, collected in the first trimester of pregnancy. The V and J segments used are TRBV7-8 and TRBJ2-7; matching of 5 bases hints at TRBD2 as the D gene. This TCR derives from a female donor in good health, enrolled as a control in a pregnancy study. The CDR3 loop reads CASSLGGFSYEQYF. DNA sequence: TGTGCCAGCAGCTTAGGAGGGTTCTCCTACGAGCAGTACTTC.